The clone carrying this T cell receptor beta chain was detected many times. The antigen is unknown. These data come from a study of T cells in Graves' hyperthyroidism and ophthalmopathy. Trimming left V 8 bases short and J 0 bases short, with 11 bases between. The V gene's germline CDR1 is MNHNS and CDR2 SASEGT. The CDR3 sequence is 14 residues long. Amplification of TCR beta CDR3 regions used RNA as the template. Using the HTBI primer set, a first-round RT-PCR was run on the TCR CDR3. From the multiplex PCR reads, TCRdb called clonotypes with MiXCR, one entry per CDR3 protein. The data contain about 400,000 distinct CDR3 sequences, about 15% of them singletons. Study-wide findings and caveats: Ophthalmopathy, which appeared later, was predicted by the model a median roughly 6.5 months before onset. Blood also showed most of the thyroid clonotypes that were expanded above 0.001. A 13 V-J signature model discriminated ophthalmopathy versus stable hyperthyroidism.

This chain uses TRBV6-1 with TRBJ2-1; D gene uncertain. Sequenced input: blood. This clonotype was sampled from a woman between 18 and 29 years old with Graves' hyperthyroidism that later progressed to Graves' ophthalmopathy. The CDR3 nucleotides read TGTGCCAGCGGAATAGAGGTCTCCTACAATGAGCAGTTCTTC. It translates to CASGIEVSYNEQFF.